Below, one T cell receptor beta chain is given with its context. The antigen is undetermined. Regions amplified from RNA transcripts were the TCR beta CDR3 regions. First-round RT-PCR with HTBI primers amplified the TCR CDR3 region. A single record per CDR3 protein comes from TCRdb applying MiXCR to the multiplex PCR reads. The repertoire holds 550,000 to 700,000 distinct CDR3 sequences, with 14% to 15% as singletons. The data belong to a study of T cells in Graves' hyperthyroidism and ophthalmopathy. Across the study: Peripheral blood was obtained at initial diagnosis, preceding any treatment. Findings and caveats of the study: Clonotypes that were expanded in thyroid above 0.001 mostly appeared in blood too.

The PBMCs had their origin in 10 ml of fresh peripheral blood. V lost 4 bases and J lost 2; bases outside the gene matches: 8. CDR3 length: 16 amino acids. Sequencing input: blood. This chain links TRBV12-3 or TRBV12-4 with TRBJ2-7; 10 nucleotides match TRBD2. The source of this sequence is a woman between 35 and 50 years old with Graves' ophthalmopathy. CDR3 DNA: TGTGCCAGCAGTTCACCTCAACTAGCGGGGACCTACGAGCAGTACTTC. Translated, it gives CASSSPQLAGTYEQYF.